These 13 T cell receptor beta chains originate from one sample sequenced in a study of blood T cells in healthy people across ages. Primed by a sample-barcoded 5' primer and a J-beta primer mix, a second PCR proceeded for roughly 6 to 12 cycles. TCRdb reprocessed the 5' RACE reads with MiXCR, giving one entry per CDR3 protein. Altogether hundreds of thousands of distinct CDR3 sequences are present, approximately 67% being singletons, with the ten largest covering around a quarter. The sequencing sample was made of blood. Source of these receptors: a man younger than 40 in good health.

As for this clonotype: Compared with germline, one end of the junction differs, possibly owing to a read error. The J gene is TRBJ1-5, the V gene TRBV7-7; D not certain. CDR3 length: 15 amino acids. Per germline, CDR1 SSHAT and CDR2 FNYEAQ (reference sequence). CDR3 DNA: TGTGCTAGCAGCTTAGCAGTGGCGATAGGCCAGCCCCAGCATTTT. It yields the protein CASSLAVAIGQPQHF.

This clonotype has more than one count but fewer than ten. V and J are TRBV5-1 and TRBJ2-3; no clear D gene. Germline-derived CDR1 and CDR2 are SGHRS and YFSETQ. Trimming cost V 0 bases and J 3 bases, with 14 bases left between them. This CDR3 has 16 amino acids. CDR3 amino acids: CASSLATAGWTDTQYF. CDR3 sequence (DNA): TGCGCCAGCAGCTTGGCCACGGCAGGTTGGACAGATACGCAGTATTTT.

This clonotype was picked up a small number of times. The J gene is TRBJ1-5, the V gene TRBV28, with 9 bases aligning to TRBD1. The V and J ends lost 5 bases and 5 bases, in that order; junction bases with no gene match: 4. The CDR3 is made up of 14 amino acids. Germline V gene lookup returns CDR1 MDHEN and CDR2 SYDVKM. CDR3 residues: CASSADRGDQPQHF. CDR3 nucleotide sequence: TGTGCCAGCAGTGCCGACAGGGGGGATCAGCCCCAGCATTTT.

This sequence joins TRBV7-2 and TRBJ2-3; possible D gene TRBD2, 5 bases. CDR1 is SGHTA and CDR2 is FQGNSA in the germline V gene. V was shortened by 7 bases and J by 5 bases, with 16 bases between the two germline ends. The CDR3 is 14 amino acids. This CDR3 reads CASTPATTIDTQYF. CDR3 DNA sequence: TGTGCCAGCACACCGGCGACTACGATAGATACGCAGTATTTT.

The rearrangement uses TRBV20-1 and TRBJ2-3, with 10 bases lining up with TRBD2. This CDR3 comprises 15 residues. From germline, CDR1 is DFQATT and CDR2 SNEGSKA (reference sequence). V lost 0 bases, J lost 2 bases, and 2 bases stayed unmatched. The CDR3 region is CSARDLAGDTDTQYF. As DNA, the CDR3 is TGCAGTGCTAGAGATCTAGCGGGGGACACAGATACGCAGTATTTT.

This rearrangement joins TRBV20-1 to TRBJ2-7, with TRBD1 as a possible D gene (5 bases). The V gene's germline CDR1 is DFQATT and CDR2 SNEGSKA (reference sequence). CDR3 length: 13 amino acids. Trimming removed 6 bases from V and 3 bases from J, with 15 bases in between. CDR3 sequence: CSALGHAFYEQYF. The CDR3 bases are TGCAGTGCCCTTGGACACGCTTTCTACGAGCAGTACTTC.

This clonotype was seen a few times. The V and J genes are TRBV10-3 and TRBJ2-5; D could derive from TRBD1 or TRBD2 (6 bases each). Germline-derived CDR1 and CDR2 are ENHRY and SYGVKD. The CDR3 runs 13 residues. V lost 5 bases and J 5 bases, leaving 12 bases between the germline ends. CDR3 in amino acids: CAISRLGGETQYF. The CDR3 nucleotides read TGTGCCATCAGTCGACTAGGGGGGGAGACCCAGTACTTC.

The chain uses TRBV5-1 and TRBJ2-3; unclear D gene. The CDR3 is 17 amino acids. With 5 bases removed from V and 2 bases from J, the gap between germline ends came to 21 bases. Germline CDR1 SGHRS, CDR2 YFSETQ. This CDR3 reads CASRSWIATRITDTQYF. CDR3 in DNA: TGCGCCAGCAGGAGTTGGATAGCCACTCGTATCACAGATACGCAGTATTTT.

The J gene is TRBJ2-5, the V gene TRBV9, with TRBD2 identical over 9 bases. CDR1 and CDR2 (germline): SGDLS, YYNGEE. V dropped 2 bases and J dropped 5; count of bases not matched to a gene: 4. The CDR3 consists of 14 residues. Here the CDR3 reads CASSVGTSIETQYF. CDR3 DNA sequence: TGTGCCAGCAGCGTCGGGACTAGCATTGAGACCCAGTACTTC.

The chain recombines TRBV29-1 with TRBJ1-4, with a possible D match to TRBD1 (5 bases). Trimming removed 6 bases from V and 11 bases from J, with 13 bases in between. The CDR3 extends over 11 amino acids. Per germline, CDR1 SQVTM and CDR2 ANQGSEA. The CDR3 protein is CSVELQGKLFF. In DNA form, the CDR3 reads TGCAGCGTGGAACTCCAGGGTAAACTGTTTTTT.

The DNA of the CDR3 is TGTGCCAGCGGGGGACATTACTACGAGCAGTACTTC. Translating it yields CASGGHYYEQYF. The rearrangement joins TRBV7-2 to TRBJ2-7, with D tentatively TRBD1 (6 bases). The germline V gene has CDR1 SGHTA and CDR2 FQGNSA. Trimming stripped 8 bases from V and 3 bases from J, with 11 bases between. The CDR3 has 12 residues.

This chain uses TRBV9 with TRBJ2-4, with D perhaps matching TRBD1 or TRBD2 (6 bases each). The end of the DNA is better explained by TRBJ2-7, so the J call may be wrong. The CDR3 runs 14 residues. The germline V gene has CDR1 SGDLS and CDR2 YYNGEE. This CDR3 reads CASSAGGRVNEQYF. In DNA, the CDR3 is TGTGCCAGCAGCGCCGGGGGCAGGGTTAACGAGCAGTACTTC.

This clonotype was observed a handful of times. This chain connects TRBV28 to TRBJ1-1; D unclear. V was trimmed by 7 bases and J by 1 base, leaving 10 bases between them. From germline, CDR1 is MDHEN and CDR2 SYDVKM. This CDR3 is 13 amino acids long. As DNA, the CDR3 is TGTGCCAGCATGATTGGCCGGAACACTGAAGCTTTCTTT. This codes for CASMIGRNTEAFF.